These 8 T cell receptor beta chains were sequenced from one sample in a study of shared clonotypes between healthy human individuals. The protocol was immunoSEQ multiplex PCR, while the TCRdb copy is restricted to in-frame clones and leaves out a portion. Of approximately 980,000 clones in the sample, approximately 80% are singletons; the top ten hold approximately 1.5%. Source material: memory CD4+ T cells sorted from blood. Subset meaning: CD45RA-negative fraction. These receptors all come from a man younger than 35 in good health.

This chain links TRBV21-1 with TRBJ1-2. TRBV21-1 is designated a pseudogene. CDR3 length: 16 amino acids. The CDR3 DNA sequence: TGTGCCAGCAGCATGCAGACGCGGTCCACTAACTATGGCTACACCTTC. Its protein is CASSMQTRSTNYGYTF.

This chain joins TRBV15 and TRBJ1-6; tentative D call: TRBD1 (5 bases). Germline values: CDR1 LNHNV, CDR2 YYDKDF (reference sequence). The CDR3 loop spans 15 amino acids. V was clipped by 1 base and J by 10 bases, with 14 bases between them. The CDR3 loop reads CATSRGGTKGSPLHF. The CDR3 DNA follows: TGTGCCACCAGCAGAGGCGGGACCAAAGGATCACCCCTCCACTTT.

There are a few counts of this clone. The rearrangement joins TRBV5-6 to TRBJ2-7; D unresolved. V was trimmed by 0 bases and J by 7 bases, leaving 14 bases between them. CDR3 size: 14 residues. The V gene's germline CDR1 is SGHDT and CDR2 YYEEEE. CDR3 residues: CASSLGRGSGEQYF. CDR3 sequence (DNA): TGTGCCAGCAGCTTGGGTCGAGGTTCCGGGGAGCAGTACTTC.

The V call is TRBV5-1, the J call TRBJ1-3; tentatively, D is TRBD1 (5 bases). The CDR3 runs 17 residues. V was shortened by 6 bases and J by 3 bases, with 22 bases between the two germline ends. CDR1 and CDR2 (germline): SGHRS, YFSETQ. CDR3 amino acids: CASKSAPGTSGGNTIYF. The DNA for the CDR3 is TGCGCCAGCAAGAGCGCCCCAGGGACTTCGGGTGGAAACACCATATATTTT.

The CDR3 protein is CASSASGQETQYF. Here the CDR3 DNA reads TGCGCCAGCAGTGCTAGCGGCCAAGAGACCCAGTACTTC. The V call is TRBV10-1, the J call TRBJ2-5; 7 bases align to TRBD2. The ends lost 4 bases at V and 1 base at J; junction bases unmatched: 0. The CDR3 covers 13 residues. The germline V gene encodes CDR1 WNHNN and CDR2 SYGVQD (reference sequence).

The rearrangement joins TRBV7-9 to TRBJ2-1; D is uncertain. With 5 bases removed from V and 6 bases from J, the gap between germline ends came to 8 bases. In germline, CDR1 is SEHNR, CDR2 FQNEAQ (reference sequence). This CDR3 spans 12 amino acids. This CDR3 is CASSHAFNEQFF. The DNA of the CDR3 is TGTGCCAGCAGCCACGCTTTCAATGAGCAGTTCTTC.

The chain joins TRBV2 to TRBJ1-3; D is unclear. Germline-derived CDR1 and CDR2 are SNHLY and FYNNEI. The CDR3 is made up of 12 amino acids. V was trimmed by 7 bases and J by 4 bases, leaving 8 bases between them. The CDR3 reads CASIGYGNTIYF. The CDR3 DNA is TGTGCCAGCATCGGGTACGGAAACACCATATATTTT.

The chain uses TRBV2 and TRBJ1-3, with D hard to call. CDR1 is SNHLY, CDR2 FYNNEI, per germline. This CDR3 has 15 amino acids. With 2 bases removed from V and 0 bases from J, the gap between germline ends came to 8 bases. CDR3 nucleotide sequence: TGTGCCAGCAGTGAACTTCGTTCCTCTGGAAACACCATATATTTT. Amino acids: CASSELRSSGNTIYF.